This T cell receptor (beta chain) was sequenced in a study of shared clonotypes between healthy human individuals. A note on this clone: The antigen remains undetermined.

Naive CD8 cells, CD45RO-negative and positively selected for CCR7, excluded terminally differentiated effector memory CD45RA+ cells. Study-wide results and caveats: An effect of sequencing depth on clonotype sharing among donors was expected.

The CDR3 has 15 amino acids. V lost 3 bases and J 1 base, leaving 13 bases between the germline ends. The germline CDR1 and CDR2 sequences are SGHNT and YYREEE (reference sequence). Libraries were prepared by immunoSEQ multiplex PCR; TCRdb keeps only in-frame clonotypes and omits some of them. The sample has about 2 million clones, over 85% seen once. V is TRBV5-4 and J is TRBJ1-1; tentatively, D is TRBD1 (5 bases). The sequenced sample was naive CD8+ T cells sorted from blood. The receptor's source is a man aged 18 to 35 in good health. The CDR3 here is CASSWGLGGNTEAFF. The CDR3 bases are TGTGCCAGCAGCTGGGGACTGGGGGGGAACACTGAAGCTTTCTTT.